This T cell receptor (beta chain) derives from a study of CXCR3-negative and CXCR3-positive naive CD8 T cells. Points from the study as a whole: For CXCR3-positive naive cells, TRB CDR3s were more hydrophobic than those of CXCR3-negative naive cells.

A note on this clonotype: Its target is unknown.

cDNA libraries for TRB were generated by 5' RACE incorporating UMI labels. From the 5' RACE reads, TCRdb lists one entry per CDR3 protein and no DNA. The sample shows some 120,000 distinct CDR3 sequences, and around 0.38% sits with its ten largest clones. CDR3 length equals 17 residues. This receptor was identified in a human donor in good health. Some clones in this sample may be carry-over from other donors' samples. The rearrangement uses TRBV12-3 or TRBV12-4 and TRBJ2-6; the D gene TCRdb calls, TRBD2, cannot be checked with no DNA. The specimen sequenced was naive CXCR3+ CD8+ T cells from blood. Subset here: CD45RO-CCR7+CD27+CD95- naive CD8+ T cells expressing CXCR3 (TNR3+). This chain's CDR3 is CASSFWEGTSGANVLTF.